These T cell receptor beta chains were read from a single sample in a study of cytomegalovirus exposure and HLA in healthy donors. Generated by immunoSEQ multiplex PCR, the TCRdb table keeps only in-frame clones and is missing some. In the table there are roughly 180,000 clones, around four fifths of which are singletons. Sequenced input: PBMCs. Receptors were obtained from a boy younger than 10 in good health and CMV-seronegative. Both conserved end residues are part of each CDR3. The order of the fields is J gene, V gene, clone size, D gene, CDR3 protein, CDR3 DNA. D genes are given only for firm matches. Part of the rows lack a size; the others show once, few, many or a class for expanded clones.

TRBJ1-6 | TRBV6-5 | NA | TRBD1 | CASRPGGFYNSPLHF | TGTGCCAGCAGGCCAGGGGGTTTCTATAATTCACCCCTCCACTTT
TRBJ1-1 | TRBV7-2 | NA | TRBD1 | CASSLRQGLGTEAFF | TGTGCCAGCAGCTTAAGACAGGGGCTGGGCACTGAAGCTTTCTTT
TRBJ2-1 | TRBV19 | NA | TRBD2 | CASSMLLAGGPNEQFF | TGTGCCAGTAGTATGTTACTAGCGGGAGGGCCAAATGAGCAGTTCTTC
TRBJ2-1 | TRBV6-1 | NA | NA | CASSENSNEQFF | TGTGCCAGCAGTGAAAACTCAAATGAGCAGTTCTTC
TRBJ2-2 | TRBV5-1 | NA | NA | CASRGGSEELFF | TGCGCCAGCAGAGGGGGTTCCGAGGAGCTGTTTTTT
TRBJ2-2 | TRBV5-1 | once | TRBD2 | CASSLKLAGNTGELFF | TGCGCCAGCAGCTTGAAACTAGCGGGCAACACCGGGGAGCTGTTTTTT
TRBJ1-2 | TRBV4-1 | NA | NA | CASSQDLAGPIYGYTF | TGCGCCAGCAGCCAAGATCTGGCTGGGCCCATCTATGGCTACACCTTC
TRBJ2-5 | TRBV5-1 | NA | TRBD2 | CASSLGLASGQETQYF | TGCGCCAGCAGCTTGGGGCTGGCTAGCGGGCAAGAGACCCAGTACTTC
TRBJ2-3 | TRBV30 | NA | TRBD2 | CAWSVRQPGGDTQYF | TGTGCCTGGAGTGTAAGGCAACCGGGGGGAGATACGCAGTATTTT
TRBJ1-1 | TRBV5-5 | NA | NA | CAPVLSEAFF | TGTGCCCCTGTTTTGTCTGAAGCTTTCTTT
TRBJ2-1 | TRBV6-6 | NA | TRBD2 | CASSQTGGRSYNEQFF | TGTGCCAGCAGTCAAACGGGGGGGCGGTCCTACAATGAGCAGTTCTTC
TRBJ2-2 | TRBV7-9 | once | NA | CASRSRENTGELFF | TGTGCCAGCAGATCTCGGGAGAACACCGGGGAGCTGTTTTTT
TRBJ1-2 | TRBV7-9 | NA | NA | CASSLGGGGGYTF | TGTGCCAGCAGCTTAGGCGGGGGGGGCGGCTACACCTTC
TRBJ2-2 | TRBV7-2 | once | NA | CASSWTNTGELFF | TGTGCCAGCAGCTGGACAAACACCGGGGAGCTGTTTTTT
TRBJ1-6 | TRBV5-1 | once | NA | CASSLRGGADNSPLHF | TGCGCCAGCAGCTTAAGGGGAGGAGCGGATAATTCACCCCTCCACTTT
TRBJ1-1 | TRBV6-5 | once | NA | CASSYGGLEAFF | TGTGCCAGCAGTTATGGGGGACTGGAAGCTTTCTTT
TRBJ1-2 | TRBV18 | NA | TRBD1 | CASSSGTGQGYTF | TGTGCCAGCTCGTCCGGGACAGGGCAAGGCTACACCTTC
TRBJ1-4 | TRBV30 | NA | NA | CAWTRDEKLFF | TGTGCCTGGACCAGGGATGAAAAACTGTTTTTT
TRBJ1-5 | TRBV5-1 | NA | TRBD1 | CASSLGQGGQPQHF | TGCGCCAGCAGCTTGGGACAGGGAGGTCAGCCCCAGCATTTT
TRBJ1-3 | TRBV30 | once | TRBD1 | CAWRVQGVGNTIYF | TGTGCCTGGAGAGTACAGGGGGTTGGAAACACCATATATTTT
TRBJ1-1 | TRBV7-9 | few | NA | CASSFLHTEAFF | TGTGCCAGCAGCTTCCTACACACTGAAGCTTTCTTT
TRBJ2-1 | TRBV5-6 | once | TRBD2 | CASTTRGLAMSSEQFF | TGTGCCAGCACCACACGGGGACTAGCGATGAGTAGTGAGCAGTTCTTC
TRBJ2-7 | TRBV29-1 | few | NA | CSVAHRDIGYEQYF | TGCAGCGTCGCCCACCGGGATATAGGATACGAGCAGTACTTC
TRBJ1-2 | TRBV4-3 | NA | NA | CASSQDEDCYGYTF | TGCGCCAGCAGCCAAGATGAGGATTGCTATGGCTACACCTTC
TRBJ2-7 | TRBV9 | NA | TRBD1 | CASSVGDSMSYEQYF | TGTGCCAGCAGCGTAGGGGACAGCATGTCCTACGAGCAGTACTTC
TRBJ2-1 | TRBV7-2 | NA | NA | CASSLGGQVRVNEQFF | TGTGCCAGCAGCTTAGGTGGGCAGGTCAGGGTTAATGAGCAGTTCTTC
TRBJ2-5 | TRBV7-2 | NA | TRBD2 | CASAIGGLVETQYF | TGTGCCAGCGCGATCGGTGGACTAGTGGAGACCCAGTACTTC
TRBJ1-2 | TRBV29-1 | NA | NA | CSVEDQGSFYGYTF | TGCAGCGTTGAAGATCAAGGGAGCTTCTATGGCTACACCTTC
TRBJ1-6 | TRBV7-6 | NA | NA | CASSLAEAGSPLHF | TGTGCCAGCAGCTTAGCGGAGGCCGGGTCACCCCTCCACTTT
TRBJ2-1 | TRBV30 | NA | NA | CAWSGAGRYNEQFF | TGTGCCTGGAGTGGTGCGGGCCGGTACAATGAGCAGTTCTTC
TRBJ2-7 | TRBV5-6 | NA | TRBD2 | CASSREAYEQYF | TGTGCCAGCAGCCGGGAGGCCTACGAGCAGTACTTC
TRBJ1-5 | TRBV18 | NA | TRBD1 | CASSHGQAIAGNQPQHF | TGTGCCAGCTCGCACGGACAGGCCATAGCGGGCAATCAGCCCCAGCATTTT
TRBJ2-5 | TRBV30 | NA | TRBD2 | CAWSVLAGYGETQYF | TGTGCCTGGAGTGTACTAGCGGGGTACGGTGAGACCCAGTACTTC
TRBJ2-5 | TRBV7-9 | NA | TRBD1 | CASSLPGQGEETQYF | TGTGCCAGCAGCTTACCGGGACAGGGGGAAGAGACCCAGTACTTC
TRBJ1-2 | TRBV2 | NA | TRBD1 | CASSWDRGNYGYTF | TGTGCCAGCAGTTGGGACAGGGGAAACTATGGCTACACCTTC